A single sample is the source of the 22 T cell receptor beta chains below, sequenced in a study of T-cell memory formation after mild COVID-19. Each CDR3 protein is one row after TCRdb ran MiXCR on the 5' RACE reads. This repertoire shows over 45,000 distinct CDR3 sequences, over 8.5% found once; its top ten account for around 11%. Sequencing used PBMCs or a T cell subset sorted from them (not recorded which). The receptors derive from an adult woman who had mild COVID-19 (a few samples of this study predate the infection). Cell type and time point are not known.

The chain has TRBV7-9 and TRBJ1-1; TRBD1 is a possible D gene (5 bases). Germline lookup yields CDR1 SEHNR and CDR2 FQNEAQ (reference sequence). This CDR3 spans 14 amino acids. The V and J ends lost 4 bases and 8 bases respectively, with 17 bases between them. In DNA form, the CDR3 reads TGTGCCAGCAGCTCTACCGACAGCAACCTAGAAGCTTTCTTT. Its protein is CASSSTDSNLEAFF.

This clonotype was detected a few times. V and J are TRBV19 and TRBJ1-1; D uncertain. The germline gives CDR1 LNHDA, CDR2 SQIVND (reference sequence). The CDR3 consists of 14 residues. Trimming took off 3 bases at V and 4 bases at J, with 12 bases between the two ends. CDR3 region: CASSIPAGGTEAFF. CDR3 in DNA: TGTGCCAGTAGTATCCCGGCAGGAGGCACTGAAGCTTTCTTT.

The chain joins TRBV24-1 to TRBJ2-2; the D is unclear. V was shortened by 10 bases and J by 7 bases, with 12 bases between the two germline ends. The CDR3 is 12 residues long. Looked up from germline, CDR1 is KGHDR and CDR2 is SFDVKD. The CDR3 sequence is CATGLQGGELFF. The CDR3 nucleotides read TGTGCCACAGGGCTTCAAGGCGGGGAGCTGTTTTTT.

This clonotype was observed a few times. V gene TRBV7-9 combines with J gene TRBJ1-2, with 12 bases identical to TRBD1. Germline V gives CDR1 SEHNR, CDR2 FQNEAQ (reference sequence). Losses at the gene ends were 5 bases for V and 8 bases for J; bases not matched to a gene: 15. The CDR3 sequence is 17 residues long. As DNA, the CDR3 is TGTGCCAGCAGCAATATCCCGGGACAGGGGGCGAGCGAAGGCTACACCTTC. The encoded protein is CASSNIPGQGASEGYTF. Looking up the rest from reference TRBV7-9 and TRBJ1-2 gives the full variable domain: DTGVSQNPRHKITKRGQNVTFRCDPISEHNRLYWYRQTLGQGPEFLTYFQNEAQLEKSRLLSDRFSAERPKGSFSTLEIQRTEQGDSAMYLCASSNIPGQGASEGYTFGSGTRLTVV.

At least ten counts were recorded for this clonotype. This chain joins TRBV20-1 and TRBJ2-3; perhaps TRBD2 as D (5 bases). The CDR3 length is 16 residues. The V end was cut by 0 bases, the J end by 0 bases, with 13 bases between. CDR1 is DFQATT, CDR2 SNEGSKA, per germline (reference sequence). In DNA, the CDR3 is TGCAGTGCTAGAGATCCGGAGCGGCCTAGCACAGATACGCAGTATTTT. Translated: CSARDPERPSTDTQYF.

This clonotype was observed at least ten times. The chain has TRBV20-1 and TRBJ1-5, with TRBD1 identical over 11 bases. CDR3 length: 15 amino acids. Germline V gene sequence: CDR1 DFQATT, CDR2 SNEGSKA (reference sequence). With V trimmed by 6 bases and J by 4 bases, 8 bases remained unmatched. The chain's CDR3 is CSALRDRGENQPQHF. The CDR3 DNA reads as TGCAGTGCCCTAAGGGACAGGGGGGAGAATCAGCCCCAGCATTTT.

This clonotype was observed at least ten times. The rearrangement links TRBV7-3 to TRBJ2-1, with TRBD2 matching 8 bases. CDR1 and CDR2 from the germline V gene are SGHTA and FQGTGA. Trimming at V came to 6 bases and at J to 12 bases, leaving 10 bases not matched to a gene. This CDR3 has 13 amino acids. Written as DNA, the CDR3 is TGTGCCAGCAGACAGAACGACAGCGGGAGGCAGTTCTTC. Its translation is CASRQNDSGRQFF. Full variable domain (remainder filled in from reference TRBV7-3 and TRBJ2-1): GAGVSQTPSNKVTEKGKYVELRCDPISGHTALYWYRQSLGQGPEFLIYFQGTGAADDSGLPNDRFFAVRPEGSVSTLKIQRTERGDSAVYLCASRQNDSGRQFFGPGTRLTVL.

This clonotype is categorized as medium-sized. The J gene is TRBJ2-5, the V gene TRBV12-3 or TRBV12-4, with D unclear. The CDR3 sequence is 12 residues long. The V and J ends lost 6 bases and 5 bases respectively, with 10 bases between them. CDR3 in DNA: TGTGCCAGCAGCCCGCCGTGGGAGACCCAGTACTTC. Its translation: CASSPPWETQYF.

The CDR3 loop is CSAPFNSYEQYF. The CDR3 DNA reads as TGCAGTGCGCCGTTTAACTCCTACGAGCAGTACTTC. This chain uses TRBV20-1 with TRBJ2-7; no firm D call. CDR1 and CDR2 from the germline V gene are DFQATT and SNEGSKA (reference sequence). V lost 6 bases and J 0 bases, leaving 9 bases between the germline ends. The CDR3 extends over 12 amino acids.

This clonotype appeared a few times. CDR3 protein: CASSLHPGLAGDEQFF. CDR3 in DNA: TGTGCCAGCAGCCTACACCCGGGACTAGCGGGGGATGAGCAGTTCTTC. V and J are TRBV9 and TRBJ2-1, with 14 positions matching TRBD2. CDR1 and CDR2 from the germline V gene are SGDLS and YYNGEE. V was clipped by 4 bases and J by 8 bases; unmatched bases: 8. The CDR3 runs to 16 residues.

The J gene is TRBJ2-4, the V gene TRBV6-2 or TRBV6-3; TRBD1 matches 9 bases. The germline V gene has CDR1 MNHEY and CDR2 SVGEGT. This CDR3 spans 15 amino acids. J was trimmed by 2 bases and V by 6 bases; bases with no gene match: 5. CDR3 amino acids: CASSPGTGTKNIQYF. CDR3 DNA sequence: TGTGCCAGCAGCCCCGGGACAGGGACCAAAAACATTCAGTACTTC.

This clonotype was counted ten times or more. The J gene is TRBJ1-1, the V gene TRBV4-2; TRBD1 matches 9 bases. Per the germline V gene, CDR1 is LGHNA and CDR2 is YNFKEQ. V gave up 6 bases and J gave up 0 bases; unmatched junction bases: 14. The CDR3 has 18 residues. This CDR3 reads CASRPATGGLDLNTEAFF. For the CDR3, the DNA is TGTGCCAGCAGACCGGCGACAGGGGGATTAGATTTGAACACTGAAGCTTTCTTT.

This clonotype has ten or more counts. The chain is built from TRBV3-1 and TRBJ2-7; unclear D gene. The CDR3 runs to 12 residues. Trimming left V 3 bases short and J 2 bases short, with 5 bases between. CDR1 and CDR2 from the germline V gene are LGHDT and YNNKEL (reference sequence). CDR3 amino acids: CASSHGTYEQYF. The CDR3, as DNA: TGTGCCAGCAGCCATGGCACCTACGAGCAGTACTTC.

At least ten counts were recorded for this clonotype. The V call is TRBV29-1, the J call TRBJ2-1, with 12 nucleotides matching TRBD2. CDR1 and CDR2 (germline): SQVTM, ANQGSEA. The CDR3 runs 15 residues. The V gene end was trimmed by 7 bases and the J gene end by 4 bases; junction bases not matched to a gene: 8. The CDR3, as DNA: TGCAGCGCTACTAGCGGGAGGCCGATGTACAATGAGCAGTTCTTC. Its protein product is CSATSGRPMYNEQFF.

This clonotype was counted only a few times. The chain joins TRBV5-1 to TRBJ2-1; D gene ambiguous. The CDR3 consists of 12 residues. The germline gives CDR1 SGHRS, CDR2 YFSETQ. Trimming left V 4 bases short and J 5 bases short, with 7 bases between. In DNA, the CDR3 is TGCGCCAGCAGCCTCTCGAACAATGAGCAGTTCTTC. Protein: CASSLSNNEQFF.

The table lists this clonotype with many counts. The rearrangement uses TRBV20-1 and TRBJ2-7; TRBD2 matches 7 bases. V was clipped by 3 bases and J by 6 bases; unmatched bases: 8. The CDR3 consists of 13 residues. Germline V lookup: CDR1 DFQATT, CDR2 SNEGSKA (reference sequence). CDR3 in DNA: TGCAGTGCTAGGGAACGGGAGGTCGGCGAGCAGTACTTC. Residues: CSAREREVGEQYF.

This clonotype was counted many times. The CDR3: CSAPRTRMNTEAFF. DNA of the CDR3: TGCAGTGCTCCTAGGACAAGGATGAACACTGAAGCTTTCTTT. The rearrangement links TRBV20-1 to TRBJ1-1; weak D call: TRBD1 (5 bases). Germline V gene sequence: CDR1 DFQATT, CDR2 SNEGSKA (reference sequence). V was pared by 5 bases and J by 0 bases, with 13 bases between. The length of the CDR3 is 14 residues.

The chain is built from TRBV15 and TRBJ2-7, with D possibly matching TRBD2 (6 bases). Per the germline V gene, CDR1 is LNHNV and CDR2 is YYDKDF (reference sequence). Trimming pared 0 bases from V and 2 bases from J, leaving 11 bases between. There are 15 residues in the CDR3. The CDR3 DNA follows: TGTGCCACCAGCAGAGAGGGCGGGGTCGCCTACGAGCAGTACTTC. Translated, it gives CATSREGGVAYEQYF.

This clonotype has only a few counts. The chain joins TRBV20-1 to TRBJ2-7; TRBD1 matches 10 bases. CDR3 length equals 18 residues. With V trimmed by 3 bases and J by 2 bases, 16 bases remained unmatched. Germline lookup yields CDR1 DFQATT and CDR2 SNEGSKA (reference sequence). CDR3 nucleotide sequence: TGCAGTGCTAGGGGTACCGGGACAGGGGTAATAGCGACCTACGAGCAGTACTTC. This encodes CSARGTGTGVIATYEQYF.

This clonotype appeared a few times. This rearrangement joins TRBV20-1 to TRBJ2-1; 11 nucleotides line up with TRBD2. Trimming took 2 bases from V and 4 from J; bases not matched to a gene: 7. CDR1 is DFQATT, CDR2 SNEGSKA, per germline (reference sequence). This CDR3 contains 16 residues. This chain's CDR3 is CSARWEASGRYNEQFF. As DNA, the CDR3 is TGCAGTGCTAGATGGGAGGCTAGCGGGAGGTACAATGAGCAGTTCTTC.

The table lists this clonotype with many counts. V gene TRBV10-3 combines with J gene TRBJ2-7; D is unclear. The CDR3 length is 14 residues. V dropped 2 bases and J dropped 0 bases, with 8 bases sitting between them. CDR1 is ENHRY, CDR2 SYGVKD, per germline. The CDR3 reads CAISEGQDSYEQYF. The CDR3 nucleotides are TGTGCCATCAGTGAGGGGCAAGACTCCTACGAGCAGTACTTC.

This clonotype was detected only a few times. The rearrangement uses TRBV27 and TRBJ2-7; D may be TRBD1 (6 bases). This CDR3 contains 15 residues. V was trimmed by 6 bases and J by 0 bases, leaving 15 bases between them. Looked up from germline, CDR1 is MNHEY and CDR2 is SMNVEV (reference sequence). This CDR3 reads CASSARGWDSYEQYF. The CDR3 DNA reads TGTGCCAGCAGCGCGAGGGGGTGGGACTCCTACGAGCAGTACTTC.